The present T cell receptor beta chain was sequenced within a study of tumor and adjacent non-tumor tissue in lung cancer. Whole-study context: The patients, around 11 men and several women, were about 31 to 76 with stage I to III disease.

A remark on this clonotype: The antigen is not known. At one of its ends the junction is not consistent with the germline gene, which may arise from a read error.

The germline CDR1 and CDR2 sequences are MNHEY and SVGAGI. This CDR3 comprises 15 residues. A modified ARM-PCR protocol with three rounds of nested PCR amplified TCRbeta. TCRdb analysed the multiplex PCR reads with MiXCR anew, one entry per CDR3 protein. The repertoire includes 120,000 to 150,000 distinct CDR3 sequences, approximately 64% of them detected once, and approximately 18% sits in the top ten. The study, taken as a whole, reports: Significantly higher TCR diversity was found in tumor than normal lung. Top 100 clones took a larger repertoire share in normal lung.

No cell sorting was done before RNA was extracted from the tissue. Chemotherapy-naive patients with new lung cancer underwent thoracic surgery in China, August–November 2014. The sequence was obtained from a man between 60 and 75 years old with small cell lung cancer. The chain is built from TRBV6-5 and TRBJ2-2; tentatively, D is TRBD1 or TRBD2 (5 bases each). Source material: lung tumor tissue. The CDR3 reads CDSSYEPRSSREPFF. CDR3 nucleotides: TGTGACAGCAGTTACGAGCCCAGGTCGAGCAGGGAGCCGTTTTTT.